The 21 T cell receptor beta chains below come from one sample, sequenced in a study of regulatory T cells in long-lasting Graves disease. Researchers made TCR beta libraries by using iRepertoire HTBI primers and running Arm-PCR on CDR3 regions. From the multiplex PCR reads, TCRdb called clonotypes with MiXCR, one entry per CDR3 protein. The sample lists hundreds of thousands of distinct CDR3 sequences, about 16% occurring once. Time point denoted: newly diagnosed GD, antithyroid drugs for less than 3 months. With RNA extracted from PBMCs as input, the TCR library was made. This sample was shared with a second study, whose subject was T cells in Graves' hyperthyroidism and ophthalmopathy.

Sample: peripheral blood mononuclear cells (PBMCs), taken at new diagnosis, from a patient treated with antithyroid drugs. These receptors were taken from a woman aged 35-60 years with Graves disease.

The chain uses TRBV2 and TRBJ2-7; TRBD1 matches at 11 bases. Looked up from germline, CDR1 is SNHLY and CDR2 is FYNNEI. The V segment lost 6 bases and the J segment 3 bases; nucleotides outside the gene matches: 10. CDR3 size: 16 residues. CDR3: CASSSPPGTGGYEQYF. Here the CDR3 DNA reads TGTGCCAGCAGCTCCCCCCCCGGGACAGGGGGCTACGAGCAGTACTTC. The whole variable domain, remainder taken from reference TRBV2 and TRBJ2-7, is EPEVTQTPSHQVTQMGQEVILRCVPISNHLYFYWYRQILGQKVEFLVSFYNNEISEKSEIFDDQFSVERPDGSNFTLKIRSTKLEDSAMYFCASSSPPGTGGYEQYFGPGTRLTVT.

This clonotype occurred a few times. The rearrangement uses TRBV7-8 and TRBJ2-2, with TRBD2 matching 10 bases. Germline values: CDR1 SGHVS, CDR2 FQNEAQ. This CDR3 region has 19 residues. V was clipped by 4 bases and J by 3 bases; unmatched bases: 14. CDR3 nucleotide sequence: TGTGCCAGCAGCTCAGGGAGACCGACTAGCGGGTTATACACCGGGGAGCTGTTTTTT. The encoded protein is CASSSGRPTSGLYTGELFF.

Remarks on this clonotype: A much larger clone sits a single nucleotide away, making a read error possible. The chain employs TRBV11-2 and TRBJ2-3; D remains ambiguous. The J call is uncertain, as TRBJ1-5 better fits the DNA end. The V gene's germline CDR1 is SGHAT and CDR2 FQNNGV. There are 16 residues in the CDR3. The CDR3 nucleotides are TGTGCCAGCAGCTTAGATGATGCCAGTTACACAGATACGCAGCATTTT. Its protein is CASSLDDASYTDTQHF.

Worth noting for this clonotype: A much more abundant neighbour one base away suggests this may be a read error. This chain joins TRBV5-5 and TRBJ1-3, with D maybe TRBD1 (5 bases). This CDR3 is built from 16 residues. CDR1 is SGHKS, CDR2 YYEKEE, per germline (reference sequence). The CDR3 coding sequence is TGTGCCAGCAGGGGAGACAGCGTCCTCTCTGGAAACGCCATATATTTT. It codes for CASRGDSVLSGNAIYF.

This clonotype has at least ten counts. The chain employs TRBV2 and TRBJ2-5, with D possibly TRBD2 on 5 matching bases. Germline assignment: CDR1 SNHLY and CDR2 FYNNEI. The CDR3 runs to 13 residues. The V end lost 10 bases, the J end lost 2 bases, and 14 bases lay between the germline ends. The CDR3 DNA is TGTGCCACTGGACCGGGATTACAAGAGACCCAGTACTTC. Its translation: CATGPGLQETQYF. The variable domain in full, completed from reference TRBV2 and TRBJ2-5, reads EPEVTQTPSHQVTQMGQEVILRCVPISNHLYFYWYRQILGQKVEFLVSFYNNEISEKSEIFDDQFSVERPDGSNFTLKIRSTKLEDSAMYFCATGPGLQETQYFGPGTRLLVL.

This clonotype was observed at least ten times. In nucleotides, the CDR3 is TGCGCCAGCAGCCTCCAGGGACAGGGCTACGAGCAGTACTTC. The encoded protein is CASSLQGQGYEQYF. J is TRBJ2-7 and V is TRBV5-1, with TRBD1 matching over 9 bases. The CDR3 is 14 residues long. The J segment lost 3 bases and the V segment lost 4 bases, leaving 5 bases of the junction unmatched. Germline CDR1 and CDR2: SGHRS and YFSETQ.

Comments on this clonotype: This may come from a read error, since a much larger clone is one base off. J is TRBJ1-2 and V is TRBV28; a possible D gene is TRBD1 (5 bases). The length of the CDR3 is 14 residues. Germline V gene lookup returns CDR1 MDHEN and CDR2 SYDVKM. The CDR3 loop is CARRWGTIDYGYTF. The CDR3, as DNA: TGTGCCCGCAGATGGGGGACGATTGACTATGGCTACACCTTC.

A remark on this clonotype: The germline gene is not matched at one end of the junction; a read error may be the cause. As DNA, the CDR3 is TGTGCTAGCAGTCCAGGACTAGCGGGGGGGAAAGAGACCCAGTACTTC. This encodes CASSPGLAGGKETQYF. The V gene is TRBV7-7, the J gene TRBJ2-5; TRBD2 aligns across 15 bases. The CDR3 runs to 16 residues. Germline values: CDR1 SSHAT, CDR2 FNYEAQ (reference sequence).

This clonotype showed up just a few times. A junction end diverges from the germline sequence, so it may reflect a read error. The chain joins TRBV2 to TRBJ2-3; D perhaps matches TRBD2 (5 bases). The V gene's germline CDR1 is SNHLY and CDR2 FYNNEI. The CDR3 is 12 residues long. This CDR3 is CASSAGTDTRYF. The CDR3 nucleotides read TGTGCCAGCAGTGCGGGAACAGATACGCGGTATTTT.

In this sample, this clonotype turned up a few times. The chain uses TRBV9 and TRBJ2-3; 11 bases map to TRBD2. Trimming removed 3 bases from V and 2 bases from J; junction bases left unmatched: 5. The CDR3 runs to 16 residues. CDR1 SGDLS and CDR2 YYNGEE come from the germline V gene. The CDR3 nucleotides are TGTGCCAGCAGCGCCCTAGCGGGGGGAAACACAGATACGCAGTATTTT. This translates into CASSALAGGNTDTQYF. The full variable domain, with the rest looked up from reference TRBV9 and TRBJ2-3, is DSGVTQTPKHLITATGQRVTLRCSPRSGDLSVYWYQQSLDQGLQFLIQYYNGEERAKGNILERFSAQQFPDLHSELNLSSLELGDSALYFCASSALAGGNTDTQYFGPGTRLTVL.

This clonotype was counted ten times or more. The chain's CDR3 is CATASTDEQFF. The CDR3 coding sequence is TGTGCCACCGCATCCACCGATGAGCAGTTCTTC. This chain links TRBV2 with TRBJ2-1; D is ambiguous. Germline V gene data show CDR1 as SNHLY and CDR2 as FYNNEI. This CDR3 spans 11 amino acids. V lost 10 bases to trimming and J lost 8 bases, with 12 bases between them.

The chain uses TRBV7-6 and TRBJ2-1, with D perhaps TRBD1 or TRBD2 (6 bases each). The CDR3 loop spans 14 amino acids. V lost 3 bases, J lost 6 bases, and 12 bases lay in between. Germline V gives CDR1 SGHVS, CDR2 FNYEAQ. The CDR3: CASSLRGGSNEQFF. The CDR3 nucleotides read TGTGCCAGCAGCTTGCGAGGGGGGAGCAATGAGCAGTTCTTC.

J is TRBJ1-6 and V is TRBV9; D not certain. The germline V and J ends were trimmed by 3 bases and 8 bases, with 9 bases remaining between them. The CDR3 has 13 amino acids. Germline V gene lookup returns CDR1 SGDLS and CDR2 YYNGEE. CDR3: CASSAVGDSPLHF. The CDR3 nucleotides are TGTGCCAGCAGCGCCGTTGGGGATTCACCCCTCCACTTT.

This clonotype was observed a handful of times. This chain connects TRBV3-1 to TRBJ1-4, with D maybe TRBD1 (6 bases). The CDR3 sequence is 13 residues long. CDR1 is LGHDT and CDR2 is YNNKEL in the germline V gene (reference sequence). Between the trimmed V and J ends, which lost 7 bases and 7 bases, there was a span of 13 bases. The CDR3 here is CASKPRGGEKLFF. The CDR3 DNA is TGTGCCAGCAAACCAAGGGGGGGTGAAAAACTGTTTTTT.

This clonotype was counted at least ten times. This chain joins TRBV11-2 and TRBJ2-5; possible D gene TRBD1, 5 bases. This CDR3 is 16 amino acids long. With 2 bases removed from V and 2 bases from J, the gap between germline ends came to 15 bases. CDR1 and CDR2 (germline): SGHAT, FQNNGV. This CDR3 reads CASSLSPRVRQETQYF. CDR3 sequence (DNA): TGTGCCAGCAGCTTAAGTCCCAGGGTCCGACAAGAGACCCAGTACTTC. Together with reference TRBV11-2 and TRBJ2-5, the CDR3 gives the full variable domain: EAGVAQSPRYKIIEKRQSVAFWCNPISGHATLYWYQQILGQGPKLLIQFQNNGVVDDSQLPKDRFSAERLKGVDSTLKIQPAKLEDSAVYLCASSLSPRVRQETQYFGPGTRLLVL.

This clonotype was seen many times. The chain employs TRBV2 and TRBJ2-5; D perhaps matches TRBD2 (6 bases). V lost 4 bases to trimming and J lost 1 base, with 13 bases between them. Looked up from germline, CDR1 is SNHLY and CDR2 is FYNNEI. This CDR3 spans 15 amino acids. The CDR3 DNA sequence: TGTGCCAGCAGTGGGACACGGCGGGGCCAAGAGACCCAGTACTTC. Encoded protein: CASSGTRRGQETQYF.

This clonotype has at least ten counts. This chain uses TRBV2 with TRBJ2-2, with TRBD2 identical over 13 bases. V lost 5 bases, J lost 1 base, and 7 bases stayed unmatched. Per germline, CDR1 SNHLY and CDR2 FYNNEI. The CDR3 covers 18 residues. The CDR3 sequence is CASSPGLAGAENTGELFF. Here the CDR3 DNA reads TGTGCCAGCAGTCCCGGACTAGCGGGGGCCGAGAACACCGGGGAGCTGTTTTTT.

In this sample, this clonotype turned up a few times. The J gene is TRBJ1-1, the V gene TRBV7-9; 10 bases line up with TRBD1. Germline V CDR1 and CDR2: SEHNR, FQNEAQ (reference sequence). V gave up 4 bases and J gave up 3 bases; unmatched junction bases: 8. The CDR3 contains 16 residues. The CDR3 DNA reads as TGTGCCAGCAGCTCGCCGACAGGGGGCAGTGACACTGAAGCTTTCTTT. It translates to CASSSPTGGSDTEAFF.

In its sample, this clonotype was seen many times. This sequence joins TRBV2 and TRBJ2-1; 10 nucleotides match TRBD2. CDR3 length: 14 amino acids. J was trimmed by 7 bases and V by 5 bases; bases with no gene match: 5. Germline V gene sequence: CDR1 SNHLY, CDR2 FYNNEI. CDR3 sequence: CASSQSGGANEQFF. CDR3 nucleotide sequence: TGTGCCAGCAGTCAGAGCGGGGGGGCTAATGAGCAGTTCTTC.

The chain has TRBV6-1 and TRBJ2-6; the D is unclear. The V gene lost 7 bases and the J gene lost 0 bases, with 13 bases spanning the gap. This CDR3 is 16 amino acids long. In germline, CDR1 is MNHNS, CDR2 SASEGT. The CDR3 DNA reads as TGTGCCAGCATTGCTGAGCCCGGCTCTGGGGCCAACGTCCTGACTTTC. As protein: CASIAEPGSGANVLTF.

This clonotype was picked up many times. The chain couples TRBV5-6 to TRBJ1-1; D possibly corresponds to TRBD1 (5 bases). In germline, CDR1 is SGHDT, CDR2 YYEEEE. V lost 6 bases and J lost 0, with 15 bases in between. The length of the CDR3 is 15 residues. Here the CDR3 reads CASKGDGVVNTEAFF. In DNA, the CDR3 is TGTGCCAGCAAAGGGGACGGGGTGGTGAACACTGAAGCTTTCTTT. Filled out from reference TRBV5-6 and TRBJ1-1, the complete variable domain reads DAGVTQSPTHLIKTRGQQVTLRCSPKSGHDTVSWYQQALGQGPQFIFQYYEEEERQRGNFPDRFSGHQFPNYSSELNVNALLLGDSALYLCASKGDGVVNTEAFFGQGTRLTVV.